The T cell receptor beta chain under discussion was sequenced for a study of T cell responses to AZD1222 COVID-19 vaccine. Study outcomes and limitations: A rise in Spike-specific TCR breadth and depth followed two AZD1222 doses. No repertoire was sampled before or during the peak T cell response, only after it. It should be noted that donors were predominantly white British and more often female, and clonal diversity was possibly underestimated.

On this clone: Antigen specificity is unknown.

The trim removed 7 bases at V and 6 bases at J, leaving 17 bases unmatched. Germline V gene sequence: CDR1 MDHEN, CDR2 SYDVKM. This CDR3 has 17 residues. Assay used: immunoSEQ multiplex PCR; TCRdb lists only in-frame clones, some missing. The sample lists roughly 130,000 clones, more than 80% occurring once. The sequence was collected from an adult who received the MenACWY meningococcal vaccine as a control. The sequences come from peripheral blood, collected 28 days after the second dose of the MenACWY control vaccine. The rearrangement uses TRBV28 and TRBJ2-7; 11 bases map to TRBD2. CDR3 loop: CASTTSLAGGPSGEQYF. In nucleotides, the CDR3 is TGTGCCAGCACCACCTCTTTAGCGGGAGGGCCGTCGGGCGAGCAGTACTTC. Together with reference TRBV28 and TRBJ2-7, the CDR3 gives the full variable domain: DVKVTQSSRYLVKRTGEKVFLECVQDMDHENMFWYRQDPGLGLRLIYFSYDVKMKEKGDIPEGYSVSREKKERFSLILESASTNQTSMYLCASTTSLAGGPSGEQYFGPGTRLTVT.